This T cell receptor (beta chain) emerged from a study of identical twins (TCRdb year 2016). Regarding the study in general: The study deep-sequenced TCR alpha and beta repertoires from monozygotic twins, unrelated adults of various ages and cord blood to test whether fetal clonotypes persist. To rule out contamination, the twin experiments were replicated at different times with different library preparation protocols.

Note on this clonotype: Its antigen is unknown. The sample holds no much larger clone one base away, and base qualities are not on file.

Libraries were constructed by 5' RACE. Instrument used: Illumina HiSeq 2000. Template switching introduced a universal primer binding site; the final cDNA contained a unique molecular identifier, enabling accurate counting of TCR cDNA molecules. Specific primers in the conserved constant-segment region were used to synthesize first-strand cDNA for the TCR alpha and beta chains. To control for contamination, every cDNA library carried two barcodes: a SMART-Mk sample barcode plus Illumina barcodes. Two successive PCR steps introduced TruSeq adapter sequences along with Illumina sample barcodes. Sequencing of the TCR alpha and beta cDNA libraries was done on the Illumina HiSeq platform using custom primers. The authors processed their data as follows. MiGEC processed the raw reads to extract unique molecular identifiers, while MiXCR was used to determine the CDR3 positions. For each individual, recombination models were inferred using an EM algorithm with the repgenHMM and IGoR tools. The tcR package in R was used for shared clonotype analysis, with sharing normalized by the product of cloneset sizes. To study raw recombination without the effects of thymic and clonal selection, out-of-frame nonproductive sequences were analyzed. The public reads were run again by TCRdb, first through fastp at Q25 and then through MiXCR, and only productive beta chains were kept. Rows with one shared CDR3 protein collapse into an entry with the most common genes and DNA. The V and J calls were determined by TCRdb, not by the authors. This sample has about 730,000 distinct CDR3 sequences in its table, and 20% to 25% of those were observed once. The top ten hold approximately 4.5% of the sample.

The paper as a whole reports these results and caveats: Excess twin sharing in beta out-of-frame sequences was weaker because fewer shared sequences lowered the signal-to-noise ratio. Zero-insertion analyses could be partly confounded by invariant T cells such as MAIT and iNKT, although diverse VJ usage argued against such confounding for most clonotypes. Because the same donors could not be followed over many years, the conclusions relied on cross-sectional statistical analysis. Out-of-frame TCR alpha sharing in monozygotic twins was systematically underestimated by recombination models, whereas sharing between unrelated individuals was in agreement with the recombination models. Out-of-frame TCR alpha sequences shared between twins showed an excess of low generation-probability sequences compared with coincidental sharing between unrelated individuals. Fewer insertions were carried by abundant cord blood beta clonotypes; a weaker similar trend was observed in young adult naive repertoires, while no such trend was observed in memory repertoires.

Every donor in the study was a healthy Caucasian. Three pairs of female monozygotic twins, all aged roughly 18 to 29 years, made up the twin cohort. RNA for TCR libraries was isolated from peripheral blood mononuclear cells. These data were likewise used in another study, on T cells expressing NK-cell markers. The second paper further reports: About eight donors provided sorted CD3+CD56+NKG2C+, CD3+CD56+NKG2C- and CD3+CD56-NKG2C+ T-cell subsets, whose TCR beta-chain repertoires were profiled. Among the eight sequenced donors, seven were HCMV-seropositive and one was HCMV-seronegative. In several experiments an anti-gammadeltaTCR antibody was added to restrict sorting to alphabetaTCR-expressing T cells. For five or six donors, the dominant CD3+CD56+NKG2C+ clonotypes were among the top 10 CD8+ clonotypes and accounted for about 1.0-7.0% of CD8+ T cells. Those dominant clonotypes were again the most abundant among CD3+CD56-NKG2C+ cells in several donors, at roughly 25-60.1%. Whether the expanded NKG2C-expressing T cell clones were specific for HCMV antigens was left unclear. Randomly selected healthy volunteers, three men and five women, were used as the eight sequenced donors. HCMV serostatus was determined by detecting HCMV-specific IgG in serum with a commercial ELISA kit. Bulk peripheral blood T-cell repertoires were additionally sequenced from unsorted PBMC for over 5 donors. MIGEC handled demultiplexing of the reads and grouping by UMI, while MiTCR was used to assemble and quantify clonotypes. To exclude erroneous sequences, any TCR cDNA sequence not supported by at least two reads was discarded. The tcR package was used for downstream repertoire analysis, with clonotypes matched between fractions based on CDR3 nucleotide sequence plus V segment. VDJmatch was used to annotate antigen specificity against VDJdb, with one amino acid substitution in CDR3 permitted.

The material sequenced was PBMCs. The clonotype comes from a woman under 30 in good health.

The CDR3 region: CSVEDTWSEKLFF. The DNA is as follows: TGCAGCGTTGAGGATACATGGAGCGAAAAACTGTTTTTT. Recombination linked TRBV29-1 to TRBJ1-4; no D segment can be confidently identified. The CDR3 starts with the cysteine, ends with the phenylalanine, and has 13 residues. Only the CDR3 DNA is retained, 39 bases long and in frame from the first base. Trimming at the junction amounts to 3 bases on V and 8 bases on J, and the germline ends lie 13 bases apart. The germline V gene encodes CDR1 SQVTM and CDR2 ANQGSEA.